This T cell receptor (beta chain) was found in a study of tumor-infiltrating lymphocytes in primary liver carcinoma. This clonotype is categorized as medium-sized. Between the trimmed V and J ends, which lost 1 base and 8 bases, there was a span of 14 bases. The CDR3 has 14 residues. Germline V lookup: CDR1 SGHAT, CDR2 FQDESV (reference sequence). Co-extraction of both nucleic acids (RNA and DNA) used about 19-33 mg of unsorted bulk tissue. TCR beta cDNA came from approximately 490 ng total RNA, primed with a constant-region primer. Slightly modified ARM-PCR, run as three nested multiplex PCR rounds, produced the TCR beta libraries. Use of TRBV1-TRBV30 forward primers with a C-beta reverse primer characterized the first two PCR rounds, which lasted 10 cycles each. Via MiXCR, TCRdb re-called the multiplex PCR reads, giving one row per CDR3 protein. This table holds 90,000 to 100,000 distinct CDR3 sequences, 69% found once.

The origin of this receptor is a woman aged 55 to 70 with primary liver carcinoma and hepatitis B virus infection. Sample: liver tumor tissue from sampling region 5. As to subset: tumor region T5, tumor centre. The gene calls are TRBV11-1 and TRBJ1-1; D might be TRBD1 (6 bases). This CDR3 is CASSLGRGQNEAFF. The CDR3 DNA sequence: TGTGCCAGCAGCTTAGGACGAGGACAGAACGAAGCTTTCTTT.